These 15 T cell receptor beta chains were sequenced from one sample in a study of shared clonotypes between healthy human individuals. The repertoire was sequenced with immunoSEQ multiplex PCR; TCRdb's copy has only in-frame clones and lacks some. The table records approximately 1.4 million clones, roughly 98% of them present only once. Sequenced sample: naive CD4+ T cells sorted from blood. The subset here: CD45RA+ positively selected. All receptors come from a man aged 30 to 45 in good health.

This clone was recorded once. The J gene is TRBJ1-2, the V gene TRBV10-3; D gene unclear. The germline gives CDR1 ENHRY, CDR2 SYGVKD. The CDR3 consists of 12 residues. With 0 bases removed from V and 8 bases from J, the gap between germline ends came to 7 bases. The CDR3 DNA sequence: TGTGCCATCAGTGAGTCTAGTCCGGGCTACACCTTC. Protein product: CAISESSPGYTF.

The chain carries TRBV2 and TRBJ1-3; no reliable D call. Germline assignment: CDR1 SNHLY and CDR2 FYNNEI. The CDR3 runs 13 residues. Trimming removed 2 bases at V and 3 bases at J, with 5 bases between. The CDR3 region has the DNA TGTGCCAGCAGTGAATGGGGTGGAAACACCATATATTTT. Translation gives CASSEWGGNTIYF.

The chain recombines TRBV11-3 with TRBJ2-2, with D uncertain. CDR1 and CDR2 (germline): SGHNT, YENEEA. The CDR3 sequence is 15 residues long. V was pared by 0 bases and J by 8 bases, with 13 bases between. CDR3 protein: CASSLDMGLEGELFF. The CDR3 coding sequence is TGTGCCAGCAGCTTAGATATGGGATTGGAAGGGGAGCTGTTTTTT.

The genes are TRBV18 and TRBJ2-1; D call uncertain. The CDR3 totals 16 residues. Germline V gene data show CDR1 as KGHSH and CDR2 as LQKENI. The V gene lost 0 bases and the J gene lost 0 bases, with 9 bases spanning the gap. The CDR3 DNA follows: TGTGCCAGCTCACCACCAGAATTAAGCTCCTACAATGAGCAGTTCTTC. The encoded protein is CASSPPELSSYNEQFF.

The V gene is TRBV9, the J gene TRBJ2-7; TRBD2 aligns across 11 bases. The CDR3 runs 15 residues. V shed 2 bases, J shed 5 bases, and the junction held 6 bases outside the gene matches. Per germline, CDR1 SGDLS and CDR2 YYNGEE. The CDR3 coding sequence is TGTGCCAGCAGCGTTCTAGCGGGAGGATCCCACGAGCAGTACTTC. Translated: CASSVLAGGSHEQYF.

V usage is TRBV6-1 and J usage is TRBJ2-3; the match to TRBD2 covers 10 bases. This CDR3 has 18 amino acids. V shed 4 bases and J 0 bases; nucleotides not matched to a gene: 10. Germline V lookup: CDR1 MNHNS, CDR2 SASEGT. For the CDR3, the DNA is TGTGCCAGCAGTGCGTTAGCGGGAGGCTCCTCTAGCACAGATACGCAGTATTTT. Protein sequence: CASSALAGGSSSTDTQYF.

The chain joins TRBV25-1 to TRBJ1-1; weak D call: TRBD1 (6 bases). Trimming shortened V by 7 bases and J by 1 base, and 10 bases separated the two germline ends. The germline V gene has CDR1 MGHDK and CDR2 SYGVNS. This CDR3 has 13 amino acids. The CDR3: CASIGQPNTEAFF. The CDR3 bases are TGTGCCAGCATAGGACAGCCGAACACTGAAGCTTTCTTT.

This sequence joins TRBV28 and TRBJ1-3; no clear D. Trimming cost V 3 bases and J 0 bases, with 9 bases left between them. Looked up from germline, CDR1 is MDHEN and CDR2 is SYDVKM. This CDR3 is 15 amino acids long. CDR3 amino acids: CASSFGGSSGNTIYF. The CDR3 DNA reads TGTGCCAGCAGTTTTGGCGGAAGCTCTGGAAACACCATATATTTT.

The V gene is TRBV27, the J gene TRBJ2-2; 12 nucleotides align to TRBD2. The CDR3 contains 14 residues. CDR1 is MNHEY, CDR2 SMNVEV, per germline (reference sequence). Trimming took 3 bases from V and 13 from J; bases not matched to a gene: 6. The CDR3 here is CASSFRTSGMGLFF. In DNA form, the CDR3 reads TGTGCCAGCAGTTTTAGGACTAGCGGGATGGGGCTGTTTTTT.

The chain employs TRBV11-2 and TRBJ2-1, with 15 nucleotides matching TRBD2. Germline V gene lookup returns CDR1 SGHAT and CDR2 FQNNGV. The CDR3 sequence is 19 residues long. The V segment lost 6 bases and the J segment 1 base; nucleotides outside the gene matches: 10. The chain's CDR3 is CASRGGLAGGGQSYNEQFF. The CDR3 bases are TGTGCCAGCAGAGGGGGACTAGCGGGAGGAGGCCAATCCTACAATGAGCAGTTCTTC. Based on the CDR3 plus reference TRBV11-2 and TRBJ2-1, the full variable domain is EAGVAQSPRYKIIEKRQSVAFWCNPISGHATLYWYQQILGQGPKLLIQFQNNGVVDDSQLPKDRFSAERLKGVDSTLKIQPAKLEDSAVYLCASRGGLAGGGQSYNEQFFGPGTRLTVL.

This chain joins TRBV15 and TRBJ1-1, with D tentatively TRBD1 (6 bases). V was pared by 0 bases and J by 2 bases, with 10 bases between. The CDR3 has 15 residues. From germline, CDR1 is LNHNV and CDR2 YYDKDF (reference sequence). DNA for the CDR3: TGTGCCACCAGCAGAGAAAGGACAGCAAACACTGAAGCTTTCTTT. The encoded protein is CATSRERTANTEAFF.

The V and J genes are TRBV15 and TRBJ1-5, with D unclear. V lost 5 bases, J lost 0 bases, and 5 bases lay in between. CDR3 length: 13 residues. The germline gives CDR1 LNHNV, CDR2 YYDKDF (reference sequence). CDR3 residues: CATSLYSNQPQHF. CDR3 coding DNA: TGTGCCACCAGCCTATATAGCAATCAGCCCCAGCATTTT.

The CDR3 protein is CASSPPTARPSGANVLTF. The CDR3 DNA is TGTGCCAGCTCACCTCCGACAGCGCGCCCTTCTGGGGCCAACGTCCTGACTTTC. The chain couples TRBV18 to TRBJ2-6; perhaps TRBD1 as D (5 bases). This CDR3 contains 18 residues. Trimming took off 3 bases at V and 1 base at J, with 16 bases between the two ends. Per germline, CDR1 KGHSH and CDR2 LQKENI.

This clone was detected once. This chain joins TRBV30 and TRBJ1-3; 8 bases agree with TRBD1. V shed 3 bases, J shed 2 bases, and the junction held 3 bases outside the gene matches. The CDR3 sequence is 14 residues long. Germline-derived CDR1 and CDR2 are GTSNPN and SVGIG (reference sequence). In DNA, the CDR3 is TGTGCCTGGAGAGGACAGGGAACTGGAAACACCATATATTTT. It is translated as CAWRGQGTGNTIYF.

CDR3 sequence reads: CASSLPSMSSEQYF. CDR3 in DNA: TGTGCCAGCAGCTTACCTTCCATGAGCTCCGAGCAGTACTTC. This sequence joins TRBV7-9 and TRBJ2-7; D unclear. The CDR3 totals 14 residues. In germline, CDR1 is SEHNR, CDR2 FQNEAQ (reference sequence). The ends were cut back, 2 bases at V and 6 bases at J, with 14 bases in the middle.